These T cell receptor beta chains were read from a single sample in a study of cytomegalovirus exposure and HLA in healthy donors. Sequencing was performed with immunoSEQ multiplex PCR; in TCRdb, only in-frame clones are kept and a portion is missing. The sample holds 80,000 to 100,000 clones, over 55% seen once. Sequencing was carried out using PBMCs. Every receptor here comes from a woman between 18 and 30 years old in good health and CMV-seropositive. The CDR3 runs from the conserved cysteine through the conserved F or W. D genes are given only for firm matches. Rows may omit the clone size; those that give it use once, few, many or a size class.

clone_size j_call d_call v_call cdr3_nt cdr3_aa
. TRBJ2-3 TRBD2 TRBV6-1 TGTGCCAGCATTGAGGGACTAGCGGGGGCAGATACGCAGTATTTT CASIEGLAGADTQYF
. TRBJ2-7 . TRBV27 TGTGCCAGCAGTTTAGGCAGGAATGAATTCTACGAGCAGTACTTC CASSLGRNEFYEQYF
. TRBJ1-4 TRBD1 TRBV28 TGTGCCAGCAGTTTTTGGCAGGGGGGTGAAAAACTGTTTTTT CASSFWQGGEKLFF
. TRBJ1-5 TRBD1 TRBV11-2 TGTGCCAGCAGCCCTCAGGGGGGCAATCAGCCCCAGCATTTT CASSPQGGNQPQHF
. TRBJ1-4 . TRBV28 TGTGCCAGCAGTTTATCCCCGACAGGTCTTAATGAAAAACTGTTTTTT CASSLSPTGLNEKLFF
. TRBJ2-3 . TRBV4-3 TGCGCCAGCAGCCAAGAGGCCAGGACTCTGGATACGCAGTATTTT CASSQEARTLDTQYF
. TRBJ2-3 . TRBV5-6 TGTGCCAGCAGCTACCAGGGATGGGTCACAGATACGCAGTATTTT CASSYQGWVTDTQYF
. TRBJ2-5 . TRBV27 TGTGCCAGCAGTTTATTCCCCAAGAGGGAGACCCAGTACTTC CASSLFPKRETQYF
. TRBJ2-5 TRBD2 TRBV7-9 TGTGCCAGCAGCCGGGGGACTAGCGGGGGTGAGACCCAGTACTTC CASSRGTSGGETQYF
. TRBJ1-1 . TRBV7-2 TGTGCCAGCAGCTTAGTCCGGGACACTGAAGCTTTCTTT CASSLVRDTEAFF
. TRBJ1-2 . TRBV6-6 TGTGCCAGCAGCTCCGGGGGTGGCTACACCTTC CASSSGGGYTF
. TRBJ2-2 TRBD2 TRBV7-6 TGTGCCAGCAGCGCGGGACTAGCGGGGGGCCTCGCCGGGGAGCTGTTTTTT CASSAGLAGGLAGELFF
. TRBJ2-2 TRBD2 TRBV11-2 TGTGCCAGCAGCCTACTAGGCGGGAGGGGTGGCGGGGAGCTGTTTTTT CASSLLGGRGGGELFF
. TRBJ2-2 TRBD2 TRBV6-5 TGTGCCAGCTCCGTTAGCGGGGGGTCGAGCGGGGAGCTGTTTTTT CASSVSGGSSGELFF
. TRBJ1-2 TRBD1 TRBV5-5 TGTGCCAGCAGCCCCGCCGGAGACAGGGTCCGCGGCTACACCTTC CASSPAGDRVRGYTF
. TRBJ2-5 TRBD1 TRBV5-6 TGTGCCAGCAGCCTCCCGGGACAGGGGGAAGAGACCCAGTACTTC CASSLPGQGEETQYF
. TRBJ2-5 . TRBV5-1 TGCGCCAGCAGCTTGGAACTGGCGGGTGAGACCCAGTACTTC CASSLELAGETQYF
. TRBJ2-7 . TRBV5-1 TGCGCCAGCAGCTGGGACAAGTCCTACGAGCAGTACTTT CASSWDKSYEQYF
. TRBJ1-1 . TRBV4-3 TGCGCCAGCAGCCAAGACCTGGGCAGAGCCACTGAAGCTTTCTTT CASSQDLGRATEAFF
few TRBJ1-1 TRBD1 TRBV27 TGTGCCAGCAGTCCTACGGACAGGGTGGCGAACACTGAAGCTTTCTTT CASSPTDRVANTEAFF
. TRBJ2-1 . TRBV18 TGTGCCAGCTCACCCCAGGGGCGGGGGTACAATGAGCAGTTCTTC CASSPQGRGYNEQFF
. TRBJ2-7 TRBD1 TRBV29-1 TGCAGCGTTGCAGGGGACAGCCCTAAATACGAGCAGTACTTC CSVAGDSPKYEQYF
. TRBJ2-3 . TRBV14 TGTGCCAGCAGCCGGGCAGGGCTTAATACGCAGTATTTT CASSRAGLNTQYF
. TRBJ2-5 TRBD1 TRBV27 TGTGCCAGCAGGAAGAGACAGGGGGGGCAAGAGACCCAGTACTTC CASRKRQGGQETQYF
. TRBJ1-1 . TRBV27 TGTGCCAGCAGTACTCGTCAGGGGCGCGGAGCTTTCTTT CASSTRQGRGAFF
. TRBJ1-2 . TRBV10-3 TGTGCCATCAGTGAGTCGAAGCGGAGGAATGCGGAGGCCGTTCGGAGTGGCTACACCTTC CAISESKRRNAEAVRSGYTF
few TRBJ1-5 . TRBV5-8 TGTGCCAGCAGGGCAGGAAGCAATCAGCCCCAGCATTTT CASRAGSNQPQHF
. TRBJ1-5 . TRBV28 TGTGCCAGCAGTGAGCAGGGCCAGCATTTT CASSEQGQHF
. TRBJ2-2 . TRBV7-6 TGTGCCACGGACCACCCCGGGAGCGGGGAGCTGTTTTTT CATDHPGSGELFF
. TRBJ2-1 TRBD2 TRBV7-2 TGTGCCAGCAGCCCTCTAGCGGGAGGGGCAGGAAATGAGCAGTTCTTC CASSPLAGGAGNEQFF
once TRBJ2-7 . TRBV27 TGTGCCAGCAGAGGTCGGGGCTCCTACGAGCAGTACTTC CASRGRGSYEQYF